These T cell receptor beta chains were read from a single sample in a study of T cell responses to AZD1222 COVID-19 vaccine. Data came from immunoSEQ multiplex PCR; TCRdb stores just in-frame clones and leaves some out. The data hold approximately 170,000 clones, with 90% to 95% observed a single time. Sequenced here: peripheral blood, sampled 28 days after the second AZD1222 dose. The receptors were sampled from an adult who received the AZD1222 COVID-19 vaccine. Each CDR3 is given with its conserved first and last residue. D genes are given only for firm matches. Some rows mark clone size as missing; the rest say once, few, many or name a class of expanded clone.

V: TRBV19; size: -; J: TRBJ1-6; D: -; CDR3: CASRPNLSYNSPLHF; DNA: TGTGCCAGTAGACCGAACCTCTCCTATAATTCACCCCTCCACTTT
V: TRBV30; size: -; J: TRBJ1-4; D: TRBD1; CDR3: CAWTGTGNEKLFF; DNA: TGTGCCTGGACCGGGACAGGGAATGAAAAACTGTTTTTT
V: TRBV7-2; size: once; J: TRBJ2-3; D: -; CDR3: CASSLTDTDTQYF; DNA: TGTGCCAGCAGCTTAACCGACACAGATACGCAGTATTTT
V: TRBV19; size: once; J: TRBJ2-7; D: TRBD1; CDR3: CASSTQGALTYEQYF; DNA: TGTGCCAGTAGTACGCAGGGGGCGCTGACCTACGAGCAGTACTTC
V: TRBV6-5; size: -; J: TRBJ2-7; D: -; CDR3: CASSVSSRASYEQYF; DNA: TGTGCCAGCAGCGTCTCGTCGCGCGCCTCCTACGAGCAGTACTTC
V: TRBV2; size: -; J: TRBJ2-2; D: TRBD2; CDR3: CASSTGLAGPTGELFF; DNA: TGTGCCAGCAGTACGGGACTAGCGGGACCTACCGGGGAGCTGTTTTTT
V: TRBV11-2; size: -; J: TRBJ2-1; D: -; CDR3: CASSSLLYNEQFF; DNA: TGTGCCAGCAGCTCGCTCCTATACAATGAGCAGTTCTTC
V: TRBV30; size: -; J: TRBJ2-1; D: TRBD2; CDR3: CAWSPGTSKGNEQFF; DNA: TGTGCCTGGAGCCCAGGGACTAGCAAGGGCAATGAGCAGTTCTTC
V: TRBV30; size: -; J: TRBJ1-4; D: TRBD1; CDR3: CAWSRGQGREKLFF; DNA: TGTGCCTGGAGTAGAGGACAGGGAAGGGAAAAACTGTTTTTT
V: TRBV7-2; size: -; J: TRBJ2-3; D: TRBD2; CDR3: CASSLSGGRADTQYF; DNA: TGTGCCAGCAGCTTAAGCGGGGGCAGGGCAGATACGCAGTATTTT
V: TRBV6-2/TRBV6-3; size: once; J: TRBJ2-2; D: -; CDR3: CASSPDPNTGELFF; DNA: TGTGCCAGCAGCCCGGACCCGAACACCGGGGAGCTGTTTTTT
V: TRBV30; size: -; J: TRBJ1-1; D: -; CDR3: CAWSVGGVGTEAFF; DNA: TGTGCCTGGAGTGTTGGGGGGGTGGGCACTGAAGCTTTCTTT
V: TRBV20-1; size: -; J: TRBJ2-3; D: TRBD2; CDR3: CSASASGSSDTQYF; DNA: TGCAGTGCTAGTGCTAGCGGGAGCTCAGATACGCAGTATTTT
V: TRBV23-1; size: -; J: TRBJ2-1; D: TRBD1; CDR3: CASSLGTGVGNEQFF; DNA: TGCGCCAGCAGCCTTGGGACAGGGGTAGGGAATGAGCAGTTCTTC
V: TRBV5-5; size: -; J: TRBJ1-3; D: -; CDR3: CASSRTGTSLSGNTIYF; DNA: TGTGCCAGCAGCCGAACCGGGACTTCCCTCTCTGGAAACACCATATATTTT
V: TRBV5-1; size: -; J: TRBJ1-4; D: TRBD1; CDR3: CASSLSGQGAGEKLFF; DNA: TGCGCCAGCAGCTTGAGTGGGCAGGGGGCAGGAGAAAAACTGTTTTTT
V: TRBV5-1; size: -; J: TRBJ2-3; D: -; CDR3: CASSLGTSTDTQYF; DNA: TGCGCCAGCAGCTTGGGTACTAGCACAGATACGCAGTATTTT
V: TRBV28; size: -; J: TRBJ1-2; D: -; CDR3: CASSPPGLGYTF; DNA: TGTGCCAGCAGTCCCCCGGGTTTGGGCTACACCTTC
V: TRBV7-3; size: -; J: TRBJ1-2; D: -; CDR3: CASSLTAKPNYGYTF; DNA: TGTGCCAGCAGCTTAACGGCCAAGCCTAACTATGGCTACACCTTC
V: TRBV10-3; size: -; J: TRBJ1-5; D: -; CDR3: CAIGGRGAQPQHF; DNA: TGTGCCATCGGGGGGCGAGGGGCTCAGCCCCAGCATTTT
V: TRBV5-1; size: -; J: TRBJ2-7; D: -; CDR3: CASSLEGPGHEQYF; DNA: TGCGCCAGCAGCTTGGAGGGGCCGGGCCACGAGCAGTACTTC
V: TRBV11-2; size: -; J: TRBJ2-2; D: -; CDR3: CASSRRQGGTGELFF; DNA: TGTGCCAGCAGCCGTCGACAGGGAGGTACCGGGGAGCTGTTTTTT
V: TRBV6-5; size: -; J: TRBJ1-2; D: TRBD1; CDR3: CASSYSRGPGYTF; DNA: TGTGCCAGCAGTTACTCAAGGGGGCCAGGCTACACCTTC
V: TRBV5-6; size: -; J: TRBJ1-1; D: TRBD1; CDR3: CASSLTGTGGLEAFF; DNA: TGTGCCAGCAGCCTAACCGGGACAGGGGGCTTGGAAGCTTTCTTT
V: TRBV5-8; size: -; J: TRBJ2-7; D: -; CDR3: CASSSPVNPASYEQYF; DNA: TGTGCCAGCAGCTCCCCCGTTAACCCGGCGTCCTACGAGCAGTACTTC
V: TRBV11-3; size: -; J: TRBJ2-1; D: -; CDR3: CASSVGTLTNNEQFF; DNA: TGTGCCAGCAGCGTTGGGACACTCACCAACAATGAGCAGTTCTTC
V: TRBV4-1; size: -; J: TRBJ1-5; D: -; CDR3: CASSRRRGNQPQHF; DNA: TGCGCCAGCAGCCGCAGGCGGGGCAATCAGCCCCAGCATTTT
V: TRBV28; size: -; J: TRBJ2-1; D: -; CDR3: CASRRDNYNEQFF; DNA: TGTGCCAGCAGGAGAGACAACTACAATGAGCAGTTCTTC
V: TRBV27; size: -; J: TRBJ1-1; D: TRBD1; CDR3: CASSPRTGFNTEAFF; DNA: TGTGCCAGCAGTCCTAGGACAGGGTTTAACACTGAAGCTTTCTTT
V: TRBV3-1/TRBV3-2; size: -; J: TRBJ2-7; D: -; CDR3: CASSQGEWGRTYEQYF; DNA: TGTGCCAGCAGCCAAGGGGAGTGGGGCAGGACCTACGAGCAGTACTTC
V: TRBV7-8; size: -; J: TRBJ1-2; D: -; CDR3: CASSLDNYGYTF; DNA: TGTGCCAGCAGCTTGGATAACTATGGCTACACCTTC
V: TRBV9; size: -; J: TRBJ2-2; D: TRBD2; CDR3: CASSGRPPLALNTGELFF; DNA: TGTGCCAGCAGCGGGCGACCACCACTAGCGCTGAACACCGGGGAGCTGTTTTTT
V: TRBV4-1; size: -; J: TRBJ2-6; D: -; CDR3: CASSQALTFTGANVLTF; DNA: TGCGCCAGCAGCCAAGCCTTGACATTTACTGGGGCCAACGTCCTGACTTTC
V: TRBV28; size: -; J: TRBJ1-5; D: -; CDR3: CAGRAGNGNQPQHF; DNA: TGTGCCGGGAGGGCAGGGAACGGCAATCAGCCCCAGCATTTT
V: TRBV7-2; size: -; J: TRBJ2-7; D: TRBD1; CDR3: CASSYGQGAVEQYF; DNA: TGTGCCAGCAGTTACGGACAGGGGGCTGTCGAGCAGTACTTC
V: TRBV2; size: -; J: TRBJ1-1; D: -; CDR3: CASSPLGPAWSLGAFF; DNA: TGTGCCAGCAGTCCCCTCGGGCCTGCATGGTCCCTAGGAGCTTTCTTT
V: TRBV30; size: -; J: TRBJ1-1; D: -; CDR3: CAWQGRRTEAFF; DNA: TGTGCCTGGCAGGGGCGACGGACTGAAGCTTTCTTT
V: TRBV5-1; size: -; J: TRBJ2-1; D: TRBD2; CDR3: CASSSLAVPSNEQFF; DNA: TGCGCCAGCAGCTCACTAGCGGTCCCATCCAATGAGCAGTTCTTC